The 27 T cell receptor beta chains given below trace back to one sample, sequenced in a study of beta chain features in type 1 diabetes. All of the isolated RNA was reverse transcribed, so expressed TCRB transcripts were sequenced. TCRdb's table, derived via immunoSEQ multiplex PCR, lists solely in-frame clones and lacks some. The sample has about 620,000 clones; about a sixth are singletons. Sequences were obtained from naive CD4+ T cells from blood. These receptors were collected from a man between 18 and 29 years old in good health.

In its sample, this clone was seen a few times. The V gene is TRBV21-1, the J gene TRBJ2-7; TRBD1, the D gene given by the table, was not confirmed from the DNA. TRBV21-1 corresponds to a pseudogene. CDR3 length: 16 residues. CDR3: CASSKAPRRTGAEQYF. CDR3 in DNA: TGTGCCAGCAGCAAAGCGCCCCGAAGGACAGGGGCCGAGCAGTACTTC.

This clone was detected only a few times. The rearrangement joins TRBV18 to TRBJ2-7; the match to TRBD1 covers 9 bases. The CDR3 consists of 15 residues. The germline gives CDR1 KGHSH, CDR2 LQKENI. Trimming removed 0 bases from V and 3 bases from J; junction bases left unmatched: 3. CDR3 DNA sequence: TGTGCCAGCTCACCACCGGGACAGGGTTACTACGAGCAGTACTTC. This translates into CASSPPGQGYYEQYF.

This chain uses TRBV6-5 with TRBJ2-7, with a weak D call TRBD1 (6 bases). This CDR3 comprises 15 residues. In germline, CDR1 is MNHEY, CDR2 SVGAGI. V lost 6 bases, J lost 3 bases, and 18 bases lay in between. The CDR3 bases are TGTGCCAGCAGGCCAACAGGGACCCACAACTACGAGCAGTACTTC. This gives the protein CASRPTGTHNYEQYF.

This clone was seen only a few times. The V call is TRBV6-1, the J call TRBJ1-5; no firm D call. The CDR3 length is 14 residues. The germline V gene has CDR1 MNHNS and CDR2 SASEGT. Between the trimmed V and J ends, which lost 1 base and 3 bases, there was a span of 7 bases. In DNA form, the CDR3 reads TGTGCCAGCAGTGAAGGGAGGGTCAATCAGCCCCAGCATTTT. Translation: CASSEGRVNQPQHF.

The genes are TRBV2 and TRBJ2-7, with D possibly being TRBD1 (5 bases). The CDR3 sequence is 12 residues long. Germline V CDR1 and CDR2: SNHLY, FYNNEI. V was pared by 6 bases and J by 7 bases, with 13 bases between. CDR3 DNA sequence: TGTGCCAGCAGCTACATCGCAGGGGAGCAGTACTTC. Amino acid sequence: CASSYIAGEQYF.

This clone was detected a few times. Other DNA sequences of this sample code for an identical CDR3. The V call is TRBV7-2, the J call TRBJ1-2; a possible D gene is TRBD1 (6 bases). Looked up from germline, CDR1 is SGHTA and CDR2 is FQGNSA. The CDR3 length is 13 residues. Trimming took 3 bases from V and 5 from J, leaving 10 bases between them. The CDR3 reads CASSLGAGYGYTF. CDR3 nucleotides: TGTGCCAGCAGCTTGGGGGCAGGGTATGGCTACACCTTC. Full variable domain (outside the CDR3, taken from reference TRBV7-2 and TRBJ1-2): GAGVSQSPSNKVTEKGKDVELRCDPISGHTALYWYRQSLGQGLEFLIYFQGNSAPDKSGLPSDRFSAERTGGSVSTLTIQRTQQEDSAVYLCASSLGAGYGYTFGSGTRLTVV.

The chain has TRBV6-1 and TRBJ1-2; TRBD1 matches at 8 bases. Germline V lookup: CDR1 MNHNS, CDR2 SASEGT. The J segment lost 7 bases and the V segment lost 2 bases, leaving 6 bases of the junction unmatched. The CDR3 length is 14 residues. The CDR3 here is CASSEPSTGVGYTF. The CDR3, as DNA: TGTGCCAGCAGTGAACCATCGACAGGGGTTGGCTACACCTTC.

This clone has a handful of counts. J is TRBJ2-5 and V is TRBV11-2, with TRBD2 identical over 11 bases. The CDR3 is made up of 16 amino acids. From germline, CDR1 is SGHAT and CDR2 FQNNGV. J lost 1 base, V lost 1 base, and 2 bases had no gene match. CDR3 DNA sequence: TGTGCCAGCAGCTTAGCCGGGACTAGCGGCCAAGAGACCCAGTACTTC. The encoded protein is CASSLAGTSGQETQYF.

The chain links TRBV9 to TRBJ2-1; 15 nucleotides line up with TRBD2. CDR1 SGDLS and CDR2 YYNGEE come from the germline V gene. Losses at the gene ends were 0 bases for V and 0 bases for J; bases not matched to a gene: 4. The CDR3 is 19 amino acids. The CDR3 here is CASSVVGTSGGSSYNEQFF. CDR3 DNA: TGTGCCAGCAGCGTAGTTGGGACTAGCGGGGGGTCCTCCTACAATGAGCAGTTCTTC.

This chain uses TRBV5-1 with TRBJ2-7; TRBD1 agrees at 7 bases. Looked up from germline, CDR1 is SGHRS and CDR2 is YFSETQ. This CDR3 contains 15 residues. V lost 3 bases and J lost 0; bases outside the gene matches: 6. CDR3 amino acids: CASSSSGTASYEQYF. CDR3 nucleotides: TGCGCCAGCAGCTCCTCCGGGACAGCCTCCTACGAGCAGTACTTC. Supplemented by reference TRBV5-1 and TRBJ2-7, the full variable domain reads KAGVTQTPRYLIKTRGQQVTLSCSPISGHRSVSWYQQTPGQGLQFLFEYFSETQRNKGNFPGRFSGRQFSNSRSEMNVSTLELGDSALYLCASSSSGTASYEQYFGPGTRLTVT.

CDR3 in amino acids: CATSREPGLTDTQYF. Written as DNA, the CDR3 is TGTGCCACCAGCAGGGAACCGGGGCTCACAGATACGCAGTATTTT. The chain has TRBV15 and TRBJ2-3; D tentatively fits TRBD1 or TRBD2 (5 bases each). The CDR3 is 15 amino acids. CDR1 LNHNV and CDR2 YYDKDF come from the germline V gene (reference sequence). Trimming left V 3 bases short and J 2 bases short, with 12 bases between.

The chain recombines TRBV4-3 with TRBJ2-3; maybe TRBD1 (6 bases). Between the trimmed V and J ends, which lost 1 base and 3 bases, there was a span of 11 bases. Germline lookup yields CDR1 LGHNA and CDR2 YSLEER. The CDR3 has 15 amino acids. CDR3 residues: CASSQGARGTDTQYF. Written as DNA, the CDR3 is TGCGCCAGCAGCCAAGGGGCCAGGGGAACAGATACGCAGTATTTT.

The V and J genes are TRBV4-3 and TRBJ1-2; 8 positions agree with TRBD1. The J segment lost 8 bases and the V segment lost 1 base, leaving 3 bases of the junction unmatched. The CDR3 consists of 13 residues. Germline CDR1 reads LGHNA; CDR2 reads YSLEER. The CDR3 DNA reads TGCGCCAGCAGCCAAGTCAGGGGGCACGGCTACACCTTC. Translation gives CASSQVRGHGYTF.

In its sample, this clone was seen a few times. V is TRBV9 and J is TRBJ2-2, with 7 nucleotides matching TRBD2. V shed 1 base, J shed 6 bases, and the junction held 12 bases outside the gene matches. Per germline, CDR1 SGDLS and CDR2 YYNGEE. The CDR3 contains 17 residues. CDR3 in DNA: TGTGCCAGCAGCGTAAGCATCATAGCGGGCAGGGCCGGGGAGCTGTTTTTT. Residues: CASSVSIIAGRAGELFF.

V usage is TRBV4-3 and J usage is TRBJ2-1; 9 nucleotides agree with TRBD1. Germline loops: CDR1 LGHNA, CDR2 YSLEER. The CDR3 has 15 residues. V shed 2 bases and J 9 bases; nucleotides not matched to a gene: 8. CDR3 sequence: CASSQTGQGWSEQFF. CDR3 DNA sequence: TGCGCCAGCAGCCAAACAGGACAGGGGTGGAGTGAGCAGTTCTTC.

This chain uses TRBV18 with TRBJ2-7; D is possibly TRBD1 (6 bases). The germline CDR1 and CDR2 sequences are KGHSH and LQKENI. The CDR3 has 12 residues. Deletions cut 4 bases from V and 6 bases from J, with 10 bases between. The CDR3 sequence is CASSRSGAEQYF. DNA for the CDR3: TGTGCCAGCTCACGCTCAGGGGCCGAGCAGTACTTC.

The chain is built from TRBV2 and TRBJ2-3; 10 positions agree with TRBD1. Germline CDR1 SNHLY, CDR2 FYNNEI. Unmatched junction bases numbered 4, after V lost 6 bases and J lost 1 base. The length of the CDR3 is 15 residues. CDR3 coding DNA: TGTGCCAGCAGGGATGGACAGGGGGGCACAGATACGCAGTATTTT. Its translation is CASRDGQGGTDTQYF. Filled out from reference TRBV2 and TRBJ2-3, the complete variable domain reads EPEVTQTPSHQVTQMGQEVILRCVPISNHLYFYWYRQILGQKVEFLVSFYNNEISEKSEIFDDQFSVERPDGSNFTLKIRSTKLEDSAMYFCASRDGQGGTDTQYFGPGTRLTVL.

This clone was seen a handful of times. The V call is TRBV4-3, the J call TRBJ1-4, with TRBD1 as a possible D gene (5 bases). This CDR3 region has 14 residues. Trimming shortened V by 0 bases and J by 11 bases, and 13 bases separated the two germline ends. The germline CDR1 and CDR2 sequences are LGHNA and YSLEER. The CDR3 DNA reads TGCGCCAGCAGCCAAGAGAGGGACGGCTTGAAACTGTTTTTT. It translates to CASSQERDGLKLFF.

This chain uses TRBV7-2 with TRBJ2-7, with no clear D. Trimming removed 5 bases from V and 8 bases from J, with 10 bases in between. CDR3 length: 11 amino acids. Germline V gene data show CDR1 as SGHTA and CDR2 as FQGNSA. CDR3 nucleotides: TGTGCCAGCAGCCTCGGACCCCAGCAGTACTTC. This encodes CASSLGPQQYF.

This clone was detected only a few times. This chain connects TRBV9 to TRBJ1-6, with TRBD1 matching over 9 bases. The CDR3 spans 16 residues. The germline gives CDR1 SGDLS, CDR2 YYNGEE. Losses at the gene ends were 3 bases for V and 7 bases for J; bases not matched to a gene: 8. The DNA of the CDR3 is TGTGCCAGCAGCGCCCGGACAGGGGAGATGAATTCACCCCTCCACTTT. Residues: CASSARTGEMNSPLHF.

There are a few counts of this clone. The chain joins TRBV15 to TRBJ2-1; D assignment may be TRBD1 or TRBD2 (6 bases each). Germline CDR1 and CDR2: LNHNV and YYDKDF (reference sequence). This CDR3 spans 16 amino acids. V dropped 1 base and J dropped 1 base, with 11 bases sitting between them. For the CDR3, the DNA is TGTGCCACCAGCAGAGTGGGGGGCTTGTCCTACAATGAGCAGTTCTTC. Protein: CATSRVGGLSYNEQFF.

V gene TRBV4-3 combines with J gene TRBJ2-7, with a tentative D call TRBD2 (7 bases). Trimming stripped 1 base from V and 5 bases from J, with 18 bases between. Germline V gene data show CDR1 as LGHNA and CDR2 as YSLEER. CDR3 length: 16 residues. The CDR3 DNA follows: TGCGCCAGCAGCCAAGTTCTGGGGGGGCGCATTGACGAGCAGTACTTC. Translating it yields CASSQVLGGRIDEQYF.

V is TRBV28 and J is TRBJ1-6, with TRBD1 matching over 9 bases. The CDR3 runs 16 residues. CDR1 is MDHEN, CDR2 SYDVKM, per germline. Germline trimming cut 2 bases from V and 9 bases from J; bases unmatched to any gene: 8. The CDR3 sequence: CASSLDRGTTGSPLHF. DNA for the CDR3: TGTGCCAGCAGTTTAGACAGGGGGACGACGGGTTCACCCCTCCACTTT.

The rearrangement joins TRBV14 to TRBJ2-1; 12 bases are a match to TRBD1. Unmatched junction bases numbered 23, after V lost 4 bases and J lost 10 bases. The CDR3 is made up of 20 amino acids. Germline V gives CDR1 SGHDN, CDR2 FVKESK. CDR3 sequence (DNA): TGTGCCAGCAGCCCAGTCCGGGACAGGGGGCTTTGGGACGGTCGGGTGGAGCAGTTCTTC. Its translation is CASSPVRDRGLWDGRVEQFF.

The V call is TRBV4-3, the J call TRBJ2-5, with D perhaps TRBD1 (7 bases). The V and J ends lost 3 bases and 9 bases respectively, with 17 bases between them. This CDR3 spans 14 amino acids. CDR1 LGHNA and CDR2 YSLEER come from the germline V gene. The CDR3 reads CASSQGGTASPQYF. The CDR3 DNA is TGCGCCAGCAGCCAGGGCGGGACAGCTAGCCCCCAGTACTTC.

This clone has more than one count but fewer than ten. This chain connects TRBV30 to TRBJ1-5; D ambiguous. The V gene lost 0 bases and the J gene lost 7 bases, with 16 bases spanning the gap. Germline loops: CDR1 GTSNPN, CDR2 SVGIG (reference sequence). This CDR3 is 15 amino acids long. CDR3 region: CAWSVRGTPRQPQHF. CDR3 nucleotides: TGTGCCTGGAGTGTACGCGGCACACCCAGACAGCCCCAGCATTTT.

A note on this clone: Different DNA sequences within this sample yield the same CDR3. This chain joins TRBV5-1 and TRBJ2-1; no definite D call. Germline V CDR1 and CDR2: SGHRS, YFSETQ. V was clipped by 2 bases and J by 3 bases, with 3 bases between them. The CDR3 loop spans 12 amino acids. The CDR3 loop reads CASSLNYNEQFF. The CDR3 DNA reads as TGCGCCAGCAGCTTAAACTACAATGAGCAGTTCTTC. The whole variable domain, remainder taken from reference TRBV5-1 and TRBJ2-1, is KAGVTQTPRYLIKTRGQQVTLSCSPISGHRSVSWYQQTPGQGLQFLFEYFSETQRNKGNFPGRFSGRQFSNSRSEMNVSTLELGDSALYLCASSLNYNEQFFGPGTRLTVL.